One and the same sample provided the 18 T cell receptor beta chains below, sequenced in a study of blood T cell repertoires in COVID-19. This table comes from immunoSEQ multiplex PCR, and its TCRdb copy is limited to in-frame clones, with some not included. The sample contains 90,000 to 100,000 clones, about 83% of which appear only once. Material for sequencing was peripheral blood. The receptors stem from a woman in her fifties or sixties with COVID-19, enrolled during active disease.

This chain connects TRBV7-6 to TRBJ2-7, with 12 bases identical to TRBD1. This CDR3 is 19 amino acids long. In germline, CDR1 is SGHVS, CDR2 FNYEAQ. The J segment lost 5 bases and the V segment lost 4 bases, leaving 18 bases of the junction unmatched. The DNA of the CDR3 is TGTGCCAGCAGCTCAACACCGGGACAGGGGGCTCTTTTAGTCGACGAGCAGTACTTC. Encoded protein: CASSSTPGQGALLVDEQYF.

This chain uses TRBV7-9 with TRBJ1-1; D unclear. Germline CDR1 reads SEHNR; CDR2 reads FQNEAQ (reference sequence). This CDR3 has 11 amino acids. The germline V and J ends were trimmed by 3 bases and 8 bases, with 7 bases remaining between them. The CDR3, as DNA: TGTGCCAGCAGCTTTTCCGGGGAAGCTTTCTTT. Amino acids: CASSFSGEAFF.

The chain recombines TRBV24-1 with TRBJ2-3; no clear D gene. CDR3 size: 15 residues. Deletions cut 1 base from V and 3 bases from J, with 10 bases between. From germline, CDR1 is KGHDR and CDR2 SFDVKD. The CDR3: CATSDFLASTDTQYF. The DNA of the CDR3 is TGTGCCACCAGTGATTTCCTCGCCAGTACAGATACGCAGTATTTT.

The chain employs TRBV5-6 and TRBJ1-2; D unclear. Germline assignment: CDR1 SGHDT and CDR2 YYEEEE. CDR3 length: 14 amino acids. V dropped 0 bases and J dropped 4 bases, with 10 bases sitting between them. CDR3 region: CASSLGAALYGYTF. As DNA, the CDR3 is TGTGCCAGCAGCTTGGGAGCGGCCCTCTATGGCTACACCTTC.

This chain links TRBV6-1 with TRBJ2-1; a weak D match, TRBD1 (5 bases). The CDR3 extends over 14 amino acids. V was clipped by 2 bases and J by 4 bases, with 9 bases between them. CDR1 is MNHNS, CDR2 SASEGT, per germline. CDR3 in DNA: TGTGCCAGCAGTGAACAGGGTCGATACAATGAGCAGTTCTTC. Translation gives CASSEQGRYNEQFF.

The rearrangement joins TRBV5-1 to TRBJ1-1; D remains ambiguous. Between the trimmed V and J ends, which lost 2 bases and 1 base, there was a span of 15 bases. Per the germline V gene, CDR1 is SGHRS and CDR2 is YFSETQ. The CDR3 contains 16 residues. The CDR3, as DNA: TGCGCCAGCAGCTTCCTTAGCGCGGGCCAGAACACTGAAGCTTTCTTT. Translation: CASSFLSAGQNTEAFF. Complete variable domain (other parts from reference TRBV5-1 and TRBJ1-1): KAGVTQTPRYLIKTRGQQVTLSCSPISGHRSVSWYQQTPGQGLQFLFEYFSETQRNKGNFPGRFSGRQFSNSRSEMNVSTLELGDSALYLCASSFLSAGQNTEAFFGQGTRLTVV.

The V call is TRBV29-1, the J call TRBJ2-2; 10 bases match TRBD2. CDR1 is SQVTM, CDR2 ANQGSEA, per germline. The CDR3 loop spans 17 amino acids. Trimming removed 7 bases from V and 2 bases from J; junction bases left unmatched: 13. The CDR3 region is CSALLSGGASNTGELFF. The CDR3 DNA is TGCAGCGCATTGCTCAGCGGGGGGGCCTCAAACACCGGGGAGCTGTTTTTT.

The rearrangement uses TRBV4-3 and TRBJ2-5; D unclear. CDR1 and CDR2 (germline): LGHNA, YSLEER. The ends were cut back, 1 base at V and 1 base at J, with 4 bases in the middle. This CDR3 comprises 13 residues. DNA for the CDR3: TGCGCCAGCAGCCAAGGTATCCAAGAGACCCAGTACTTC. Amino acids: CASSQGIQETQYF.

This clone has more than one count but fewer than ten. This chain uses TRBV9 with TRBJ1-6, with 9 bases that match TRBD1. Germline CDR1 reads SGDLS; CDR2 reads YYNGEE. The CDR3 consists of 13 residues. The V and J ends lost 7 bases and 7 bases, in that order; junction bases with no gene match: 3. The CDR3 DNA reads as TGTGCCAGCGGGGACAGGGAGAATTCACCCCTCCACTTT. Translation: CASGDRENSPLHF.

V gene TRBV15 combines with J gene TRBJ1-2; D uncertain. Germline V gene sequence: CDR1 LNHNV, CDR2 YYDKDF (reference sequence). Trimming removed 4 bases from V and 7 bases from J, with 16 bases in between. This CDR3 contains 14 residues. The CDR3 DNA reads as TGTGCCACCAGCACAGAGACTTTGGCCATTGGCTACACCTTC. This gives the protein CATSTETLAIGYTF.

The chain employs TRBV4-1 and TRBJ1-2; the D gene is possibly TRBD1 (6 bases). The V end lost 3 bases, the J end lost 7 bases, and 18 bases lay between the germline ends. CDR1 is MGHRA and CDR2 is YSYEKL in the germline V gene. CDR3 length equals 15 residues. The CDR3 DNA reads TGCGCCAGCAGCCAGGTCACAGGGTCAAACGGTGGCTACACCTTC. Its protein is CASSQVTGSNGGYTF.

This clone was seen only a few times. The V gene is TRBV5-1, the J gene TRBJ1-1, with 7 bases lining up with TRBD1. Germline loops: CDR1 SGHRS, CDR2 YFSETQ. CDR3 length equals 13 residues. Unmatched junction bases numbered 5, after V lost 4 bases and J lost 5 bases. This CDR3 is CASSTGERTEAFF. The CDR3 DNA follows: TGCGCCAGCAGCACAGGGGAGAGGACTGAAGCTTTCTTT.

The rearrangement joins TRBV7-2 to TRBJ2-7; 15 nucleotides line up with TRBD2. V lost 5 bases and J lost 3; bases outside the gene matches: 11. Germline CDR1 and CDR2: SGHTA and FQGNSA. This CDR3 has 18 residues. CDR3: CASSQRTSGGATGYEQYF. The CDR3 DNA follows: TGTGCCAGCAGCCAAAGGACTAGCGGGGGGGCAACGGGCTACGAGCAGTACTTC.

J is TRBJ1-1 and V is TRBV27; D is unclear. CDR1 is MNHEY, CDR2 SMNVEV, per germline (reference sequence). Trimming left V 3 bases short and J 5 bases short, with 10 bases between. The CDR3 spans 13 residues. This CDR3 reads CASSFGRRTEAFF. In DNA form, the CDR3 reads TGTGCCAGCAGTTTCGGCAGGAGGACTGAAGCTTTCTTT.

This chain links TRBV10-3 with TRBJ1-3, with D perhaps TRBD1 (5 bases). The length of the CDR3 is 14 residues. V was pared by 2 bases and J by 1 base, with 6 bases between. The germline V gene has CDR1 ENHRY and CDR2 SYGVKD. The CDR3 coding sequence is TGTGCCATCAGTGAGCGGGGGTCTGGAAACACCATATATTTT. Translation: CAISERGSGNTIYF.

V and J are TRBV6-2 or TRBV6-3 and TRBJ2-1; perhaps TRBD1 as D (5 bases). The V and J ends lost 1 base and 4 bases respectively, with 11 bases between them. The CDR3 spans 15 residues. The germline gives CDR1 MNHEY, CDR2 SVGEGT. As DNA, the CDR3 is TGTGCCAGCAGTTACTACTTACAGGAGTACAATGAGCAGTTCTTC. The encoded protein is CASSYYLQEYNEQFF.

This clone has more than one count but fewer than ten. The genes are TRBV7-2 and TRBJ1-5, with TRBD1 as a possible D gene (6 bases). With 1 base removed from V and 3 bases from J, the gap between germline ends came to 7 bases. The germline V gene encodes CDR1 SGHTA and CDR2 FQGNSA. This CDR3 has 14 amino acids. DNA for the CDR3: TGTGCCAGCAGCTTAGACAGGGACAATCAGCCCCAGCATTTT. Protein product: CASSLDRDNQPQHF. Variable domain in full (rest from reference TRBV7-2 and TRBJ1-5): GAGVSQSPSNKVTEKGKDVELRCDPISGHTALYWYRQSLGQGLEFLIYFQGNSAPDKSGLPSDRFSAERTGGSVSTLTIQRTQQEDSAVYLCASSLDRDNQPQHFGDGTRLSIL.

The chain employs TRBV7-9 and TRBJ2-7; D not resolved. Germline values: CDR1 SEHNR, CDR2 FQNEAQ (reference sequence). V was trimmed by 6 bases and J by 0 bases, leaving 15 bases between them. The CDR3 totals 15 residues. The CDR3 loop is CASSLGSTGSYEQYF. The CDR3 DNA sequence: TGTGCCAGCAGTCTAGGATCCACTGGCTCCTACGAGCAGTACTTC.